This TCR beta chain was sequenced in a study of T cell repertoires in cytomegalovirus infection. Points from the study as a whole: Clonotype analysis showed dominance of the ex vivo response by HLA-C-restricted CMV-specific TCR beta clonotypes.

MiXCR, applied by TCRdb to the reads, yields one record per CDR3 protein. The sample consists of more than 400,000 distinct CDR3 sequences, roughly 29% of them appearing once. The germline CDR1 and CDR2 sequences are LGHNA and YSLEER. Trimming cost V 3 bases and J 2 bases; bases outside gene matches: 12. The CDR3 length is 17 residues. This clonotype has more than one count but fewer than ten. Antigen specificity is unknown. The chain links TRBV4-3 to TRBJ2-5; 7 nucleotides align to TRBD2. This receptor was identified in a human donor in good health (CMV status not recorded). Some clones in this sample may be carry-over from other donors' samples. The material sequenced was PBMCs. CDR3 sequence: CASSHAKRREFQETQYF. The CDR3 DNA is TGCGCCAGCAGCCACGCGAAAAGGCGGGAGTTTCAAGAGACCCAGTACTTC.